These 23 T cell receptor beta chains came from one sample sequenced in a study of T-cell memory formation after mild COVID-19. TCRdb processed the 5' RACE reads anew with MiXCR; each CDR3 protein has one entry. The table lists fewer than 140,000 distinct CDR3 sequences, 9.5% to 15% of them singletons. Sequenced: PBMCs or a T cell subset sorted from them (not recorded which). These TCRs come from an adult woman who had mild COVID-19 (a few samples of this study predate the infection). Cell type and time point are not known.

This clonotype occurred a few times. The chain carries TRBV7-9 and TRBJ2-7; 10 bases map to TRBD2. CDR3 length: 16 residues. The junction had 12 bases not matched to a gene; V was cut back by 7 bases and J by 3 bases. Germline V lookup: CDR1 SEHNR, CDR2 FQNEAQ (reference sequence). CDR3 nucleotides: TGTGCCAGCAACTCCCTTACTAGCGGGATCCGCTACGAGCAGTACTTC. Residues: CASNSLTSGIRYEQYF.

The chain joins TRBV27 to TRBJ2-1, with D unresolved. The CDR3 runs 14 residues. Between the trimmed V and J ends, which lost 3 bases and 1 base, there was a span of 7 bases. Looked up from germline, CDR1 is MNHEY and CDR2 is SMNVEV (reference sequence). The CDR3: CASSFVSSYNEQFF. DNA for the CDR3: TGTGCCAGCAGTTTTGTGTCTTCCTACAATGAGCAGTTCTTC.

The V gene is TRBV29-1, the J gene TRBJ2-3; D is unclear. Germline CDR1 is SQVTM and CDR2 is ANQGSEA. V was pared by 3 bases and J by 3 bases, with 13 bases between. This CDR3 contains 14 residues. The chain's CDR3 is CSVDGRVGTDTQYF. CDR3 sequence (DNA): TGCAGCGTTGATGGTAGGGTTGGGACAGATACGCAGTATTTT.

Only a few counts were recorded for this clonotype. The chain has TRBV6-5 and TRBJ2-1; 7 bases map to TRBD2. This CDR3 contains 16 residues. The germline gives CDR1 MNHEY, CDR2 SVGAGI. The J segment lost 5 bases and the V segment lost 5 bases, leaving 12 bases of the junction unmatched. CDR3 region: CASSNLKAGVDNEQFF. DNA of the CDR3: TGTGCCAGCAGTAACCTAAAGGCGGGAGTTGACAATGAGCAGTTCTTC.

The J gene is TRBJ1-3, the V gene TRBV7-9, with D hard to call. The CDR3 sequence is 17 residues long. Trimming left V 1 base short and J 0 bases short, with 13 bases between. The germline V gene has CDR1 SEHNR and CDR2 FQNEAQ (reference sequence). DNA for the CDR3: TGTGCCAGCAGCTTAGATTCTGGTTACTACTCTGGAAACACCATATATTTT. It encodes CASSLDSGYYSGNTIYF.

This clonotype has more than one count but fewer than ten. The V and J genes are TRBV27 and TRBJ2-3; D uncertain. The CDR3 totals 12 residues. Trimming took 10 bases from V and 4 from J, leaving 12 bases between them. The V gene's germline CDR1 is MNHEY and CDR2 SMNVEV (reference sequence). The CDR3 sequence is CATTSGADTQYF. In DNA, the CDR3 is TGTGCCACCACCTCGGGTGCAGATACGCAGTATTTT.

The chain couples TRBV9 to TRBJ2-1, with 9 bases aligning to TRBD2. The CDR3 contains 15 residues. Germline V gives CDR1 SGDLS, CDR2 YYNGEE. Trimming removed 0 bases from V and 4 bases from J; junction bases left unmatched: 2. The CDR3 region has the DNA TGTGCCAGCAGCGTAGGAACTAGCGGGTACAATGAGCAGTTCTTC. Protein: CASSVGTSGYNEQFF.

V usage is TRBV7-6 and J usage is TRBJ2-7; possibly TRBD1 for D (6 bases). Germline V gene data show CDR1 as SGHVS and CDR2 as FNYEAQ. The CDR3 totals 13 residues. Between the trimmed V and J ends, which lost 5 bases and 2 bases, there was a span of 10 bases. The CDR3 bases are TGTGCCAGCAGCCGACAGGAAGCCTACGAGCAGTACTTC. Translating gives CASSRQEAYEQYF.

V usage is TRBV6-1 and J usage is TRBJ2-1, with 9 positions matching TRBD1. The J segment lost 7 bases and the V segment lost 1 base, leaving 8 bases of the junction unmatched. CDR1 is MNHNS and CDR2 is SASEGT in the germline V gene. CDR3 length: 16 residues. In DNA form, the CDR3 reads TGTGCCAGCAGTGAAGGGGGGACAGGGCGGAGGAATGAGCAGTTCTTC. Translating it yields CASSEGGTGRRNEQFF.

The table lists this clonotype with many counts. The chain uses TRBV7-9 and TRBJ2-1; D may match TRBD1 or TRBD2 (6 bases each). The V end lost 7 bases, the J end lost 4 bases, and 14 bases lay between the germline ends. This CDR3 has 14 residues. CDR1 and CDR2 from the germline V gene are SEHNR and FQNEAQ (reference sequence). The CDR3 here is CASIAGGGYNEQFF. The CDR3 DNA is TGTGCCAGCATCGCTGGAGGGGGATACAATGAGCAGTTCTTC.

The chain uses TRBV7-9 and TRBJ1-2; the D gene is possibly TRBD1 (6 bases). The germline CDR1 and CDR2 sequences are SEHNR and FQNEAQ (reference sequence). V was clipped by 5 bases and J by 3 bases, with 16 bases between them. The CDR3 runs to 15 residues. The CDR3 here is CASSGKGGQHYGYTF. Here the CDR3 DNA reads TGTGCCAGCAGCGGCAAGGGGGGTCAGCACTATGGCTACACCTTC.

This clonotype has more than one count but fewer than ten. This rearrangement joins TRBV5-1 to TRBJ2-5; D perhaps matches TRBD2 (5 bases). V dropped 1 base and J dropped 3 bases, with 25 bases sitting between them. Germline CDR1 SGHRS, CDR2 YFSETQ. The CDR3 is 19 amino acids. CDR3 in DNA: TGCGCCAGCAGCTTGTTGCCAGGAACTTCCGATGGGGAGAAAGAGACCCAGTACTTC. Translated: CASSLLPGTSDGEKETQYF.

This clonotype was detected only a few times. The chain combines TRBV29-1 with TRBJ2-7; D remains unclear. V was trimmed by 5 bases and J by 3 bases, leaving 17 bases between them. Per the germline V gene, CDR1 is SQVTM and CDR2 is ANQGSEA. The CDR3 length is 14 residues. The CDR3 protein is CSVTRMSSDYEQYF. CDR3 nucleotides: TGCAGCGTTACCCGGATGAGTTCAGACTACGAGCAGTACTTC.

In its sample, this clonotype was seen a few times. This chain links TRBV2 with TRBJ2-1; D ambiguous. V lost 8 bases and J 0 bases, leaving 8 bases between the germline ends. Germline V gene lookup returns CDR1 SNHLY and CDR2 FYNNEI. This CDR3 comprises 13 residues. The CDR3 region is CASGPASYNEQFF. The CDR3 DNA follows: TGTGCCAGCGGTCCGGCCTCCTACAATGAGCAGTTCTTC.

The chain uses TRBV20-1 and TRBJ2-7; D is perhaps TRBD2 (5 bases). The ends were cut back, 6 bases at V and 2 bases at J, with 26 bases in the middle. This CDR3 has 17 residues. CDR1 and CDR2 from the germline V gene are DFQATT and SNEGSKA (reference sequence). The CDR3 nucleotides read TGCAGTGCCCTAGATCCTCTTCACGGGCGACTAACCTACGAGCAGTACTTC. Translation gives CSALDPLHGRLTYEQYF.

The chain links TRBV19 to TRBJ2-2; 9 nucleotides align to TRBD1. Germline CDR1 reads LNHDA; CDR2 reads SQIVND (reference sequence). V trimming: 6 bases; J trimming: 4 bases; junction bases outside the gene matches: 12. CDR3 length: 17 residues. Here the CDR3 reads CASRDTGQGMSTGELFF. CDR3 sequence (DNA): TGTGCCAGTAGAGATACGGGACAGGGAATGAGCACCGGGGAGCTGTTTTTT.

A word on this clonotype: A read error may be the cause here, since a much bigger clone is one base away. The chain joins TRBV7-2 to TRBJ2-3; no clear D gene. The V end was cut by 6 bases, the J end by 2 bases, with 3 bases between. Germline CDR1 and CDR2: SGHTA and FQGNSA. The CDR3 spans 11 residues. CDR3 sequence (DNA): TGTGCCAGCAGATACACAGATACGCAGTATTTT. Encoded protein: CASRYTDTQYF. The full variable domain, with the rest looked up from reference TRBV7-2 and TRBJ2-3, is GAGVSQSPSNKVTEKGKDVELRCDPISGHTALYWYRQSLGQGLEFLIYFQGNSAPDKSGLPSDRFSAERTGGSVSTLTIQRTQQEDSAVYLCASRYTDTQYFGPGTRLTVL.

This clonotype was counted ten times or more. J is TRBJ2-3 and V is TRBV7-9, with 8 bases aligning to TRBD1. The junction had 4 bases not matched to a gene; V was cut back by 4 bases and J by 1 base. Germline values: CDR1 SEHNR, CDR2 FQNEAQ (reference sequence). The CDR3 extends over 15 amino acids. CDR3 sequence reads: CASSSTGVGTDTQYF. The CDR3 DNA sequence: TGTGCCAGCAGCTCGACAGGGGTGGGCACAGATACGCAGTATTTT.

The gene calls are TRBV12-3 or TRBV12-4 and TRBJ1-5; 9 nucleotides align to TRBD1. This CDR3 has 18 amino acids. The ends lost 3 bases at V and 6 bases at J; junction bases unmatched: 15. CDR3 region: CASSLRGTGFRFGQPQHF. The CDR3 DNA reads as TGTGCCAGCAGTTTGCGTGGGACAGGGTTTAGATTCGGTCAGCCCCAGCATTTT.

V is TRBV9 and J is TRBJ2-5, with D perhaps matching TRBD1 (6 bases). The germline V gene encodes CDR1 SGDLS and CDR2 YYNGEE. CDR3 length: 14 amino acids. V lost 2 bases and J lost 0, with 8 bases in between. The CDR3 sequence: CASSVTGNQETQYF. CDR3 bases: TGTGCCAGCAGCGTTACAGGGAACCAAGAGACCCAGTACTTC.

The J gene is TRBJ1-2, the V gene TRBV9; D might be TRBD1 (5 bases). CDR1 SGDLS and CDR2 YYNGEE come from the germline V gene. The CDR3 has 14 residues. V was trimmed by 3 bases and J by 4 bases, leaving 13 bases between them. The CDR3 region is CASSGDSLGYGYTF. The CDR3 DNA is TGTGCCAGCAGCGGAGACAGCTTGGGCTATGGCTACACCTTC.

The rearrangement links TRBV20-1 to TRBJ2-5; D might be TRBD2 (6 bases). Trimming stripped 3 bases from V and 2 bases from J, with 13 bases between. This CDR3 contains 14 residues. Per the germline V gene, CDR1 is DFQATT and CDR2 is SNEGSKA (reference sequence). The CDR3 bases are TGCAGTGCTAGTCATTGGGGGGTACAAGAGACCCAGTACTTC. This sequence encodes CSASHWGVQETQYF.

The rearrangement joins TRBV12-3 or TRBV12-4 to TRBJ2-1; D is uncertain. This CDR3 contains 15 residues. Between the trimmed V and J ends, which lost 1 base and 0 bases, there was a span of 7 bases. The CDR3 spells CASSLVLASYNEQFF. The CDR3 DNA follows: TGTGCCAGCAGTTTAGTATTAGCCTCCTACAATGAGCAGTTCTTC.